This entry lists 32 T cell receptor beta chains sequenced from one sample in a study of cytomegalovirus exposure and HLA in healthy donors. The study ran its PCR with 60 Vbeta and 13 Jbeta primers. The repertoire was sequenced with immunoSEQ multiplex PCR; TCRdb's copy has only in-frame clones and lacks some. In the table there are about 96,000 clones, roughly 79% of which are singletons. Material for sequencing was PBMCs. The receptor set was obtained from a female donor in good health and CMV-seropositive.

This rearrangement joins TRBV18 to TRBJ1-6; no reliable D call. Germline V gene sequence: CDR1 KGHSH, CDR2 LQKENI. V was pared by 3 bases and J by 6 bases, with 15 bases between. The CDR3 totals 16 residues. The CDR3 DNA reads TGTGCCAGCTCACCTAACGGGCCGGGGAGTAATTCACCCCTCCACTTT. Translating it yields CASSPNGPGSNSPLHF.

This chain connects TRBV7-9 to TRBJ2-7; 12 nucleotides match TRBD2. Per the germline V gene, CDR1 is SEHNR and CDR2 is FQNEAQ (reference sequence). V dropped 7 bases and J dropped 2; count of bases not matched to a gene: 9. The CDR3 consists of 16 residues. The CDR3 loop reads CASIFFGLAGTYEQYF. The CDR3 nucleotides read TGTGCCAGCATCTTCTTCGGACTAGCGGGAACCTACGAGCAGTACTTC.

Notes on this clone: Other DNA sequences in the sample encode the same CDR3. V gene TRBV27 combines with J gene TRBJ2-7, with a tentative D call TRBD2 (6 bases). Trimming cost V 2 bases and J 4 bases, with 9 bases left between them. The CDR3 extends over 13 amino acids. Germline lookup yields CDR1 MNHEY and CDR2 SMNVEV (reference sequence). The CDR3 here is CASSLKGGYEQYF. CDR3 coding DNA: TGTGCCAGCAGTTTAAAGGGAGGTTACGAGCAGTACTTC.

The chain links TRBV5-4 to TRBJ1-2, with D uncertain. Between the trimmed V and J ends, which lost 4 bases and 4 bases, there was a span of 14 bases. The CDR3 loop spans 14 amino acids. Germline lookup yields CDR1 SGHNT and CDR2 YYREEE (reference sequence). The chain's CDR3 is CASSPPAPGYGYTF. The CDR3 coding sequence is TGTGCCAGCAGCCCGCCAGCCCCGGGCTATGGCTACACCTTC.

The rearrangement links TRBV7-9 to TRBJ2-3, with 11 positions matching TRBD1. Trimming cost V 6 bases and J 4 bases; bases outside gene matches: 3. CDR3 size: 14 residues. The germline V gene encodes CDR1 SEHNR and CDR2 FQNEAQ (reference sequence). CDR3 bases: TGTGCCAGCAGATCGGGACAGGGGGCAGATACGCAGTATTTT. This sequence encodes CASRSGQGADTQYF.

The V call is TRBV4-3, the J call TRBJ2-1, with 8 positions matching TRBD2. Germline CDR1 LGHNA, CDR2 YSLEER. J lost 3 bases, V lost 1 base, and 8 bases had no gene match. CDR3 length: 17 residues. The CDR3 region is CASSQGGIAGLYNEQFF. The CDR3 bases are TGCGCCAGCAGCCAAGGGGGGATAGCGGGACTCTACAATGAGCAGTTCTTC.

The rearrangement uses TRBV7-2 and TRBJ2-2; 7 bases agree with TRBD2. Germline CDR1 reads SGHTA; CDR2 reads FQGNSA. This CDR3 has 15 residues. The V segment lost 5 bases and the J segment 3 bases; nucleotides outside the gene matches: 6. DNA of the CDR3: TGTGCCAGCAGCCCAAGCGGGGCCGACACCGGGGAGCTGTTTTTT. Translated: CASSPSGADTGELFF.

The CDR3 here is CASSQALYGYTF. The CDR3 nucleotides are TGTGCCAGCAGCCAAGCTCTCTATGGCTACACCTTC. This chain connects TRBV4-2 to TRBJ1-2; D is uncertain. Trimming removed 1 base from V and 4 bases from J, with 4 bases in between. CDR3 length: 12 residues. Germline V CDR1 and CDR2: LGHNA, YNFKEQ.

This chain links TRBV7-3 with TRBJ2-1, with a weak D call TRBD1 (5 bases). V was pared by 5 bases and J by 1 base, with 9 bases between. The CDR3 extends over 14 amino acids. The germline V gene encodes CDR1 SGHTA and CDR2 FQGTGA. CDR3 coding DNA: TGTGCCAGCAGCGACAGACCTTCCTACAATGAGCAGTTCTTC. Protein product: CASSDRPSYNEQFF.

This clone was detected a few times. The chain links TRBV7-8 to TRBJ1-4; 8 positions agree with TRBD1. CDR3 length: 15 residues. Germline CDR1 SGHVS, CDR2 FQNEAQ. V trimming: 3 bases; J trimming: 8 bases; junction bases outside the gene matches: 8. CDR3 protein: CASSLAGGAGEKLFF. The CDR3 DNA follows: TGTGCCAGCAGCTTGGCAGGGGGCGCGGGGGAAAAACTGTTTTTT. Full variable domain (remainder filled in from reference TRBV7-8 and TRBJ1-4): GAGVSQSPRYKVAKRGQDVALRCDPISGHVSLFWYQQALGQGPEFLTYFQNEAQLDKSGLPSDRFFAERPEGSVSTLKIQRTQQEDSAVYLCASSLAGGAGEKLFFGSGTQLSVL.

The CDR3 DNA reads as TGTGCCGGGGGGGGTCGGAGCCAGACCTACGAGCAGTACTTC. This sequence encodes CAGGGRSQTYEQYF. The chain uses TRBV30 and TRBJ2-7; 7 positions agree with TRBD2. The V and J ends lost 8 bases and 2 bases, in that order; junction bases with no gene match: 12. Germline V CDR1 and CDR2: GTSNPN, SVGIG (reference sequence). The CDR3 has 14 amino acids.

In this sample, this clone turned up once. One end of the junction fails to match germline, which may point to a read error. This sample also contains other DNA sequences that code for the same CDR3. The CDR3 spells CASSYSFIKLELFF. Here the CDR3 DNA reads TGTGCCAGCAGCTACTCGTTTATTAAATTGGAGCTGTTTTTT. The gene calls are TRBV6-5 and TRBJ2-2; unclear D gene. This CDR3 has 14 residues. The germline V gene encodes CDR1 MNHEY and CDR2 SVGAGI.

This clone appeared a few times. The chain uses TRBV6-5 and TRBJ2-2; 7 positions agree with TRBD2. Trimming cost V 0 bases and J 5 bases; bases outside gene matches: 6. The V gene's germline CDR1 is MNHEY and CDR2 SVGAGI. CDR3 length equals 16 residues. CDR3 amino acids: CASSYSRTGRTGELFF. The CDR3, as DNA: TGTGCCAGCAGTTACTCGAGAACCGGGAGGACCGGGGAGCTGTTTTTT.

Worth noting for this clone: One junction end disagrees with the germline gene, perhaps due to a read error. At the DNA level, this CDR3 is encoded by other sequences in the same sample as well. This chain joins TRBV4-1 and TRBJ1-4; D is uncertain. CDR1 is MGHRA and CDR2 is YSYEKL in the germline V gene. The CDR3 contains 17 residues. For the CDR3, the DNA is TGCGCCAGTAGCCAAGAGGGCACTTTTCGGACTAATGAAAAACTGTTTTTT. Encoded protein: CASSQEGTFRTNEKLFF.

This clone turned up a few times. The V and J genes are TRBV15 and TRBJ2-2, with TRBD1 matching over 7 bases. Trimming took 0 bases from V and 4 from J; bases not matched to a gene: 8. From germline, CDR1 is LNHNV and CDR2 YYDKDF (reference sequence). This CDR3 comprises 17 residues. The chain's CDR3 is CATSRDLRQGGTGELFF. Written as DNA, the CDR3 is TGTGCCACCAGCAGAGATCTGCGACAGGGTGGCACCGGGGAGCTGTTTTTT.

The chain carries TRBV30 and TRBJ2-5; possibly TRBD1 for D (8 bases). The J call may not be correct, given that the DNA end is closer to TRBJ2-7. The CDR3 is made up of 15 amino acids. CDR1 is GTSNPN and CDR2 is SVGIG in the germline V gene (reference sequence). CDR3 in DNA: TGTGCCTGCCACTCACAGGGGGGGCTCTCCTACGAGCAGTACTTC. Translating gives CACHSQGGLSYEQYF.

This sequence joins TRBV10-3 and TRBJ2-2; TRBD2 matches 10 bases. The length of the CDR3 is 17 residues. V lost 4 bases and J lost 6; bases outside the gene matches: 11. Germline CDR1 and CDR2: ENHRY and SYGVKD. CDR3 region: CAISATSGRAGAGELFF. The CDR3 bases are TGTGCCATCAGTGCGACAAGCGGGAGGGCGGGGGCCGGGGAGCTGTTTTTT.

The V gene is TRBV7-2, the J gene TRBJ2-7; TRBD1 matches 10 bases. This CDR3 is built from 17 residues. With 3 bases clipped from V and 2 bases from J, the junction kept 10 bases outside the gene matches. Germline V CDR1 and CDR2: SGHTA, FQGNSA. CDR3 sequence reads: CASSLRIGTGVPYEQYF. The CDR3 DNA follows: TGTGCCAGCAGCTTGAGGATCGGGACAGGGGTGCCCTACGAGCAGTACTTC.

The V call is TRBV28, the J call TRBJ1-2; D unclear. The germline gives CDR1 MDHEN, CDR2 SYDVKM. The CDR3 totals 12 residues. Trimming removed 4 bases from V and 5 bases from J, with 8 bases in between. The CDR3 DNA reads TGTGCCAGCAGTTCCAGACAATATGGCTACACCTTC. Residues: CASSSRQYGYTF.

This chain joins TRBV7-6 and TRBJ2-3; a weak D match, TRBD2 (7 bases). Looked up from germline, CDR1 is SGHVS and CDR2 is FNYEAQ. CDR3 length: 15 amino acids. V was clipped by 0 bases and J by 5 bases, with 12 bases between them. The CDR3 DNA reads TGTGCCAGCAGCTTAGCGGGGGGGGCTGGAGATACGCAGTATTTT. Its protein product is CASSLAGGAGDTQYF.

J is TRBJ1-5 and V is TRBV2; perhaps TRBD1 as D (5 bases). V was shortened by 4 bases and J by 2 bases, with 9 bases between the two germline ends. CDR3 length: 14 residues. Looked up from germline, CDR1 is SNHLY and CDR2 is FYNNEI. The CDR3 coding sequence is TGTGCCAGCAGTGGCGGGACCGGCAATCAGCCCCAGCATTTT. It translates to CASSGGTGNQPQHF.

This clone has only one observation. The gene calls are TRBV10-1 and TRBJ1-1; TRBD1 agrees at 10 bases. This CDR3 region has 14 residues. V lost 5 bases to trimming and J lost 3 bases; unmatched junction nucleotides: 3. The germline V gene encodes CDR1 WNHNN and CDR2 SYGVQD (reference sequence). CDR3 bases: TGCGCCAGCAGTCAGACAGGGGGCCACACTGAAGCTTTCTTT. This sequence encodes CASSQTGGHTEAFF.

The CDR3 region is CASSLLGQREAFF. DNA of the CDR3: TGTGCCAGCAGTTTATTGGGACAGCGGGAAGCTTTCTTT. This chain uses TRBV27 with TRBJ1-1, with 7 bases identical to TRBD1. CDR3 length: 13 amino acids. Per germline, CDR1 MNHEY and CDR2 SMNVEV (reference sequence). Unmatched junction bases numbered 4, after V lost 1 base and J lost 8 bases.

This clone was counted a single time. V gene TRBV7-2 combines with J gene TRBJ2-1, with TRBD1 matching over 7 bases. The CDR3 has 14 amino acids. CDR1 is SGHTA and CDR2 is FQGNSA in the germline V gene. V was pared by 5 bases and J by 7 bases, with 8 bases of the junction left unmatched. DNA for the CDR3: TGTGCCAGCAGCCCTCCAGGGGGTGGAAATGAGCAGTTCTTC. Encoded protein: CASSPPGGGNEQFF.

V usage is TRBV19 and J usage is TRBJ1-1; possible D gene TRBD1, 5 bases. Germline CDR1 reads LNHDA; CDR2 reads SQIVND (reference sequence). Trimming took off 11 bases at V and 4 bases at J, with 17 bases between the two ends. This CDR3 spans 13 amino acids. The CDR3 reads CASGSAFGTEAFF. The CDR3 nucleotides read TGTGCCTCAGGGTCGGCGTTTGGCACTGAAGCTTTCTTT.

The chain carries TRBV7-8 and TRBJ1-5; D not resolved. Trimming took 5 bases from V and 1 from J, leaving 18 bases between them. The CDR3 is made up of 17 amino acids. Germline V lookup: CDR1 SGHVS, CDR2 FQNEAQ. The CDR3 region is CASSTKLHSLSNQPQHF. The CDR3 DNA reads as TGTGCCAGCAGCACCAAGTTACACAGCTTGAGCAATCAGCCCCAGCATTTT.

This clone turned up a few times. V gene TRBV6-5 combines with J gene TRBJ1-1; 8 nucleotides agree with TRBD1. Losses at the gene ends were 4 bases for V and 7 bases for J; bases not matched to a gene: 11. The CDR3 spans 15 residues. Germline V gene lookup returns CDR1 MNHEY and CDR2 SVGAGI. In DNA, the CDR3 is TGTGCCAGCAGTTCCTCCGGGACAGGTGGGATTGAAGCTTTCTTT. Translated: CASSSSGTGGIEAFF.

The chain couples TRBV30 to TRBJ1-2; weak D call: TRBD1 (6 bases). This CDR3 spans 18 amino acids. Trimming shortened V by 1 base and J by 2 bases, and 23 bases separated the two germline ends. In germline, CDR1 is GTSNPN, CDR2 SVGIG (reference sequence). The CDR3, as DNA: TGTGCCTGGAGTGCGATCAGGGGTTCTATGGCTTCAAACTATGGCTACACCTTC. The encoded protein is CAWSAIRGSMASNYGYTF.

This clone was seen just once. The chain uses TRBV2 and TRBJ2-2; 12 bases are a match to TRBD2. The V gene end was trimmed by 7 bases and the J gene end by 6 bases; junction bases not matched to a gene: 6. The germline V gene has CDR1 SNHLY and CDR2 FYNNEI. This CDR3 has 15 residues. The CDR3 loop reads CASTRLAGAPGELFF. CDR3 nucleotides: TGTGCCAGCACCAGACTAGCGGGAGCCCCCGGGGAGCTGTTTTTT.

The J gene is TRBJ1-3, the V gene TRBV5-1, with 7 bases lining up with TRBD1. Germline trimming cut 4 bases from V and 4 bases from J; bases unmatched to any gene: 5. The germline V gene encodes CDR1 SGHRS and CDR2 YFSETQ. This CDR3 spans 14 amino acids. CDR3 protein: CASSQQGSGNTIYF. In DNA, the CDR3 is TGCGCCAGCAGCCAACAGGGGTCCGGAAACACCATATATTTT. The entire variable domain, with the rest obtained from reference TRBV5-1 and TRBJ1-3, is as follows: KAGVTQTPRYLIKTRGQQVTLSCSPISGHRSVSWYQQTPGQGLQFLFEYFSETQRNKGNFPGRFSGRQFSNSRSEMNVSTLELGDSALYLCASSQQGSGNTIYFGEGSWLTVV.

This clone showed up just a few times. The rearrangement links TRBV6-5 to TRBJ2-5; maybe TRBD1 (5 bases). This CDR3 comprises 14 residues. V lost 0 bases and J 2 bases, leaving 7 bases between the germline ends. The germline V gene encodes CDR1 MNHEY and CDR2 SVGAGI. The CDR3 here is CASSYSKGQETQYF. The CDR3 DNA is TGTGCCAGCAGTTACTCGAAGGGGCAAGAGACCCAGTACTTC.

This clone came up once. The J gene is TRBJ1-1, the V gene TRBV6-5, with a possible D match to TRBD1 (5 bases). Germline CDR1 reads MNHEY; CDR2 reads SVGAGI. Trimming took 0 bases from V and 4 from J, leaving 9 bases between them. This CDR3 spans 14 amino acids. The CDR3 DNA sequence: TGTGCCAGCAGTTACTCCGGGGGGAGCACTGAAGCTTTCTTT. Its protein product is CASSYSGGSTEAFF.